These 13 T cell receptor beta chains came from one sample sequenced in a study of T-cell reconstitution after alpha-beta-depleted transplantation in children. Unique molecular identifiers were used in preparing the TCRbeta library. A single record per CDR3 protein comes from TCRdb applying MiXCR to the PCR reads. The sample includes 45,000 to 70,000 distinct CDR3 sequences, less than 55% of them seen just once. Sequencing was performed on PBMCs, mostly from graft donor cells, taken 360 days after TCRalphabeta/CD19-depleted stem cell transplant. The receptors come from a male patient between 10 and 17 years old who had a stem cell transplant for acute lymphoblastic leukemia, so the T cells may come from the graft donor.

CDR3 in DNA: TGTGCCAGCAGCTTAGTAGGTACTGCCTACGAGCAGTACTTC. Amino acid sequence: CASSLVGTAYEQYF. This chain connects TRBV7-8 to TRBJ2-7; D is unclear. Germline lookup yields CDR1 SGHVS and CDR2 FQNEAQ. This CDR3 region has 14 residues. V gave up 1 base and J gave up 2 bases, with 9 bases separating them.

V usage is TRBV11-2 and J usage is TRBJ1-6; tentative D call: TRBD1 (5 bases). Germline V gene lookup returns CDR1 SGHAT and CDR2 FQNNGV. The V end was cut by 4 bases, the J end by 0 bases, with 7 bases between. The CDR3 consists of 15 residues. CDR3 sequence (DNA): TGTGCCAGCAGCTGGGACCTCTCCTATAATTCACCCCTCCACTTT. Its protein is CASSWDLSYNSPLHF.

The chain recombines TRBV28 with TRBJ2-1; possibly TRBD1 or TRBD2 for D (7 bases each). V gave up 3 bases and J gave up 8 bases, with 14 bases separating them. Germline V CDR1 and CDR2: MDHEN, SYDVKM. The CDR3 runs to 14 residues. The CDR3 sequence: CASSLGRGGYEQFF. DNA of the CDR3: TGTGCCAGCAGTTTGGGCAGGGGGGGGTATGAGCAGTTCTTC.

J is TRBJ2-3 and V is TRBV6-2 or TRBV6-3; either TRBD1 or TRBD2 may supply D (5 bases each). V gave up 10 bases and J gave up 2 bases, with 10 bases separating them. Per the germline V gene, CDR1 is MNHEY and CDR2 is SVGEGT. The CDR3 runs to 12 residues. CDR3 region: CATLGTTDTQYF. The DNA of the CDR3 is TGTGCCACCTTGGGGACCACAGATACGCAGTATTTT.

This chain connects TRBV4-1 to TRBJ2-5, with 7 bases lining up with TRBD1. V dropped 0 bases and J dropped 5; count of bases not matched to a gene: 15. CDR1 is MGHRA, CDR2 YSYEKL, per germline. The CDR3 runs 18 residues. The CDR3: CASSQDGPIARGMETQYF. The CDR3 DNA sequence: TGCGCCAGCAGCCAAGATGGGCCCATTGCCAGGGGGATGGAGACCCAGTACTTC.

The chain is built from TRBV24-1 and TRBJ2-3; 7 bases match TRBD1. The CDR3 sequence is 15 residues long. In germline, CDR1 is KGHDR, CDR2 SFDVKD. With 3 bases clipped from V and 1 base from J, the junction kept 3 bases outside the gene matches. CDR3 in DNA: TGTGCCACCAGTGATGTCGACAGGGGCACAGATACGCAGTATTTT. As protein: CATSDVDRGTDTQYF.

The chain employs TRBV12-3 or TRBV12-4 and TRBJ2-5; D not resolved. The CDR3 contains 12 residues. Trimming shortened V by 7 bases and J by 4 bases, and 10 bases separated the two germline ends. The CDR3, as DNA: TGTGCCAGCACTCCCGGGCCAGAGACCCAGTACTTC. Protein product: CASTPGPETQYF.

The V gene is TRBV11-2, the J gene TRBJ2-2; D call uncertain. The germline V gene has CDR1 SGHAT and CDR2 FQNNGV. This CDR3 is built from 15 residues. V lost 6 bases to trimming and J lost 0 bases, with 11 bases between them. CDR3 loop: CASSYRRPNTGELFF. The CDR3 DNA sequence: TGTGCCAGCAGTTACAGACGACCGAACACCGGGGAGCTGTTTTTT.

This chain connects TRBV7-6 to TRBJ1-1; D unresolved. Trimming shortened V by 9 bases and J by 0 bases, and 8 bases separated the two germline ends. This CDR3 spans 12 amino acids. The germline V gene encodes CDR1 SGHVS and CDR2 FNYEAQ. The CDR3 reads CASSDMNTEAFF. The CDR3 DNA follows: TGTGCCAGTTCCGACATGAACACTGAAGCTTTCTTT.

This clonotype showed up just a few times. The CDR3 reads CASSLGQGASIQYF. The CDR3 region has the DNA TGTGCCAGCAGCTTGGGACAGGGAGCAAGCATTCAGTACTTC. The chain uses TRBV5-6 and TRBJ2-4; 7 bases are a match to TRBD1. CDR3 length equals 14 residues. The junction had 6 bases not matched to a gene; V was cut back by 0 bases and J by 9 bases. Germline CDR1 SGHDT, CDR2 YYEEEE.

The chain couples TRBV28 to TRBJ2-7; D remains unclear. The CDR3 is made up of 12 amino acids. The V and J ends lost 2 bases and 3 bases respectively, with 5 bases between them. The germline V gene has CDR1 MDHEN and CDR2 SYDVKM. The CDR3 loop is CASSLIGYEQYF. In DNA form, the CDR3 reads TGTGCCAGCAGTTTAATCGGCTACGAGCAGTACTTC.

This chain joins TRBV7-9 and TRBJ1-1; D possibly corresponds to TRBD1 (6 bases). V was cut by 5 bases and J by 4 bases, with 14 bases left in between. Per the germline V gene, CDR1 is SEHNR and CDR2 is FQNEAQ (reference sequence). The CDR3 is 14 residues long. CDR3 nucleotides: TGTGCCAGCAGCCCTACGGGGGCCAGCACTGAAGCTTTCTTT. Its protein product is CASSPTGASTEAFF.

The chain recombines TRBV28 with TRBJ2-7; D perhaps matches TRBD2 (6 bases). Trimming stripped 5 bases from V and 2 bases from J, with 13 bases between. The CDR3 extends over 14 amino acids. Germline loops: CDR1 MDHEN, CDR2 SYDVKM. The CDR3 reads CASSQQRVTYEQYF. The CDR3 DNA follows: TGTGCCAGCAGTCAACAGCGGGTTACCTACGAGCAGTACTTC.